This entry lists 5 T cell receptor beta chains sequenced from one sample in a study of blood T cell repertoires in COVID-19. Some clones are missing from TCRdb's copy, which holds only in-frame ones; the method was immunoSEQ multiplex PCR. The data show over 400,000 clones, less than 90% seen once. Sequences were obtained from peripheral blood. These receptors were collected from a woman aged 45-59 years with COVID-19, enrolled during active disease.

The V gene is TRBV6-4, the J gene TRBJ2-3; no definite D call. Trimming took 3 bases from V and 0 from J, leaving 4 bases between them. Germline V gene data show CDR1 as MRHNA and CDR2 as SNTAGT. The CDR3 spans 13 residues. The CDR3 spells CASSEHSTDTQYF. The CDR3 coding sequence is TGTGCCAGCAGTGAACACAGCACAGATACGCAGTATTTT.

CDR3 amino acids: CSVEGSQGARYEQFF. The CDR3 DNA follows: TGCAGCGTTGAAGGGTCACAGGGAGCGAGGTATGAGCAGTTCTTC. This chain joins TRBV29-1 and TRBJ2-1, with D tentatively TRBD1 (6 bases). The CDR3 consists of 15 residues. V dropped 1 base and J dropped 8 bases, with 18 bases sitting between them. CDR1 SQVTM and CDR2 ANQGSEA come from the germline V gene.

The rearrangement links TRBV2 to TRBJ2-5; 8 nucleotides match TRBD1. Germline-derived CDR1 and CDR2 are SNHLY and FYNNEI. V shed 3 bases and J 5 bases; nucleotides not matched to a gene: 2. The CDR3 extends over 13 amino acids. DNA of the CDR3: TGTGCCAGCAGTGATTGGGACAGGGAGACCCAGTACTTC. Amino acids: CASSDWDRETQYF.

V and J are TRBV7-2 and TRBJ2-7; D possibly corresponds to TRBD2 (6 bases). The CDR3 is made up of 15 amino acids. The V and J ends lost 5 bases and 0 bases respectively, with 14 bases between them. From germline, CDR1 is SGHTA and CDR2 FQGNSA. This CDR3 is CASSPSGGSSYEQYF. CDR3 coding DNA: TGTGCCAGCAGCCCTTCCGGGGGAAGCTCCTACGAGCAGTACTTC.

This rearrangement joins TRBV9 to TRBJ1-5, with 9 bases fitting TRBD1. Germline assignment: CDR1 SGDLS and CDR2 YYNGEE. V shed 3 bases, J shed 8 bases, and the junction held 6 bases outside the gene matches. The CDR3 has 14 amino acids. The CDR3 nucleotides read TGTGCCAGCAGCGGGCCGGGACAGGGAGAGCCCCAGCATTTT. Translation: CASSGPGQGEPQHF.